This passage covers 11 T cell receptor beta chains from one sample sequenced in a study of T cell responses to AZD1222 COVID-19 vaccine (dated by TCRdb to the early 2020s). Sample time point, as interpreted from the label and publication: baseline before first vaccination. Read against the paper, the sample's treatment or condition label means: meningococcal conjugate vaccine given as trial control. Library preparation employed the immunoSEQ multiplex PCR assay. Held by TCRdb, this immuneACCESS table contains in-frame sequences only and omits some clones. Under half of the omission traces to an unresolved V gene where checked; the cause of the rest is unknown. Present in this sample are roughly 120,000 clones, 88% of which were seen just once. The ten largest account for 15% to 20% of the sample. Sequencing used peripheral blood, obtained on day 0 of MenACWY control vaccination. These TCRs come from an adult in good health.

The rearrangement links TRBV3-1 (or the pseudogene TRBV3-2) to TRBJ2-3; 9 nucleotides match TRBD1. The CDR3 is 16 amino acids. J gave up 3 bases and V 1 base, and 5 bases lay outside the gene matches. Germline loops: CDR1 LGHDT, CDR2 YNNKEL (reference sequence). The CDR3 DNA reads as TGTGCCAGCAGCCAAGGTGGACAGGGGAGGACAGATACGCAGTATTTT. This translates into CASSQGGQGRTDTQYF.

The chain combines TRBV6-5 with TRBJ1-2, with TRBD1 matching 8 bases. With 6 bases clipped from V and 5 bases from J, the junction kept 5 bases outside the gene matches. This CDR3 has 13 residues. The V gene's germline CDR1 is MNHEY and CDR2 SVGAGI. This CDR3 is CASSSDRGYGYTF. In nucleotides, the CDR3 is TGTGCCAGCAGCTCTGACAGGGGATATGGCTACACCTTC.

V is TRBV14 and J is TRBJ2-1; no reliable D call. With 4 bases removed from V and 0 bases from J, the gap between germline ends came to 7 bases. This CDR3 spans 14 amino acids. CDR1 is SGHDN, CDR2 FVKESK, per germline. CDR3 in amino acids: CASSPPNSYNEQFF. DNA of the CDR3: TGTGCCAGCAGCCCACCGAACTCCTACAATGAGCAGTTCTTC.

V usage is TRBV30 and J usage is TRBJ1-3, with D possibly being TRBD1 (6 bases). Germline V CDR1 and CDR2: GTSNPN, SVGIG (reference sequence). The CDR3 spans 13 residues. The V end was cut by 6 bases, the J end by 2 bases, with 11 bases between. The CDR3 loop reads CACIQGAGNTIYF. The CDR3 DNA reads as TGTGCCTGCATACAGGGAGCTGGAAACACCATATATTTT.

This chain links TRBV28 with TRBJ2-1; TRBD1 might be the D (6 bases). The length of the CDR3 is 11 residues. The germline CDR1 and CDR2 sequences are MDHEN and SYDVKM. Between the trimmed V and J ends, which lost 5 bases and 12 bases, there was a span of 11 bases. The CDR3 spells CASSQGRAQFF. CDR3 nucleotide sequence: TGTGCCAGCAGTCAGGGGCGGGCGCAGTTCTTC.

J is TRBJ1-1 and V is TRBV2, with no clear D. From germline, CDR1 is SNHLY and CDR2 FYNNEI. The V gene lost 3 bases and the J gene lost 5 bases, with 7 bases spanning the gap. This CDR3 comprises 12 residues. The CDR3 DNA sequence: TGTGCCAGCAGTGACTTGGGGACTGAAGCTTTCTTT. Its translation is CASSDLGTEAFF.

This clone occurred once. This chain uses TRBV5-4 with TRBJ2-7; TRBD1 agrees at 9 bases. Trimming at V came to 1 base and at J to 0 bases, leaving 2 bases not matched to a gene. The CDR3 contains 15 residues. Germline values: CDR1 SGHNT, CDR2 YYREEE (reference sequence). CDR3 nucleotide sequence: TGTGCCAGCAGCTTGAGACAGGGGGACTCCTACGAGCAGTACTTC. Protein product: CASSLRQGDSYEQYF.

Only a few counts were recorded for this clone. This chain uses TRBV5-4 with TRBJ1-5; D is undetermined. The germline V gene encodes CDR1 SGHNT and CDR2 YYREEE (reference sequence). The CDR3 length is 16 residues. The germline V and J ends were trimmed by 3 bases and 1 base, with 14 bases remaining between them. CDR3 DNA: TGTGCCAGCAGCTCGGGCCCGTACGGGAGCAATCAGCCCCAGCATTTT. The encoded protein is CASSSGPYGSNQPQHF.

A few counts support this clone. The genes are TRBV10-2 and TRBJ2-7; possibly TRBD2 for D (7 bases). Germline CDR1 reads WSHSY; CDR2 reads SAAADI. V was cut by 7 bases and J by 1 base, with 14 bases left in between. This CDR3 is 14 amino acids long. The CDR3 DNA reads TGCGCCAGCACCCCGAGGGGGGGATCCTACGAGCAGTACTTC. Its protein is CASTPRGGSYEQYF.

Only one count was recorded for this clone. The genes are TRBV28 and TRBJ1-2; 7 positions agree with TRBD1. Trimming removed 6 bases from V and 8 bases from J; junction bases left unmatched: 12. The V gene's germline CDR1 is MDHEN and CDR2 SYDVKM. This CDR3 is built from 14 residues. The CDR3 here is CASRLTGTRVGYTF. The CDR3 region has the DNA TGTGCCAGCAGGTTGACAGGGACCCGGGTAGGCTACACCTTC.

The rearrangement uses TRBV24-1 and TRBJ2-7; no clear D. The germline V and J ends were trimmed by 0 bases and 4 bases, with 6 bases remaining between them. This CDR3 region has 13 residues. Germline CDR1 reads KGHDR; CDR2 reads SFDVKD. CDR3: CATSDLRSYEQYF. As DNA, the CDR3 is TGTGCCACCAGTGATTTGAGATCGTACGAGCAGTACTTC.